This T cell receptor beta chain was obtained from a study of T cells in Graves' hyperthyroidism and ophthalmopathy. Per germline, CDR1 LNHNV and CDR2 YYDKDF (reference sequence). CDR3 size: 15 residues. V was clipped by 4 bases and J by 5 bases; unmatched bases: 10. Using RNA transcripts as the source, TCR beta CDR3 regions were amplified. HTBI primers were employed in a first-round RT-PCR of the TCR CDR3. TCRdb recomputed calls from the multiplex PCR reads with MiXCR, one row per CDR3 protein. The top ten clones hold roughly 8% of a sample with fewer than 900,000 distinct CDR3 sequences, 15% to 20% of them seen once.

Sample: blood. The origin of this receptor is a man aged 18 to 30 with Graves' hyperthyroidism. The chain couples TRBV15 to TRBJ1-1; 7 bases map to TRBD1. CDR3 in DNA: TGTGCCACCAGCACCGGGACAGATACGAAGACTGAAGCTTTCTTT. Translating it yields CATSTGTDTKTEAFF.